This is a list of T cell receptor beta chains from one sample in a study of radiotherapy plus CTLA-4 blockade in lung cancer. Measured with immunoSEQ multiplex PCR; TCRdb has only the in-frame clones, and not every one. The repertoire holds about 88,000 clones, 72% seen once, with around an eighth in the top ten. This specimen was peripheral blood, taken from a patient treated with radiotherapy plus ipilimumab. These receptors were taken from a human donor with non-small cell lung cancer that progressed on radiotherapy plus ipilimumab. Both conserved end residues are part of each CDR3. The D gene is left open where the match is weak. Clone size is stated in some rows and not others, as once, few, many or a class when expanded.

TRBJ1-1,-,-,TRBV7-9,CASTLANTEAFF,TGTGCCAGCACCCTGGCCAACACTGAAGCTTTCTTT
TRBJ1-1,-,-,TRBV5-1,CASSPGTGNTEAFF,TGCGCCAGCAGCCCAGGGACGGGGAACACTGAAGCTTTCTTT
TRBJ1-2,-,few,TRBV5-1,CASSLDAAGYTF,TGCGCCAGCAGCTTGGATGCAGCCGGCTACACCTTC
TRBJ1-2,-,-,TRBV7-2,CASSYRFLVPVGYTF,TGTGCCAGCAGCTATCGATTTTTGGTCCCGGTGGGCTACACCTTC
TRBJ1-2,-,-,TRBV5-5,CASLRDAGFMNYGYTF,TGTGCCAGCCTTCGGGACGCCGGATTCATGAACTATGGCTACACCTTC
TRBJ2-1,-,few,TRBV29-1,CSVVPGYNEQFF,TGCAGCGTTGTCCCCGGTTACAATGAGCAGTTCTTC
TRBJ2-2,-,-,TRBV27,CASSPSMADGELFF,TGTGCCAGCAGTCCCAGTATGGCGGACGGGGAGCTGTTTTTT
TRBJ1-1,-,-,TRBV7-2,CASSSKSHGNTEAFF,TGTGCCAGCAGCTCCAAATCGCACGGGAACACTGAAGCTTTCTTT
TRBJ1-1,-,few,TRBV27,CASSLSHSNTEAFF,TGTGCCAGCAGTTTGTCGCACAGTAACACTGAAGCTTTCTTT
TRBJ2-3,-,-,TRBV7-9,CATRGGVGSDTQYF,TGTGCCACCAGGGGGGGGGTCGGCAGTGATACGCAGTATTTT
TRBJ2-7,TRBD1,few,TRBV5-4,CASSPWDRRSYEQYF,TGTGCCAGCAGCCCCTGGGACAGGCGTTCCTACGAGCAGTACTTC
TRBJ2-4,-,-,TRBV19,CASSIWGEVQYF,TGTGCCAGTAGTATATGGGGGGAGGTTCAGTACTTC
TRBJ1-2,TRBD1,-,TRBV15,CATSKGQGAPYGYTF,TGTGCCACCAGCAAAGGACAGGGGGCACCCTATGGCTACACCTTC
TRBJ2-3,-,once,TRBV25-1,CASRSRTDTQYF,TGTGCCAGCAGATCGAGAACAGATACGCAGTATTTT
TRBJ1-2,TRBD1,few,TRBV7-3,CASSQGGGSNYGYTF,TGCGCCAGCAGCCAGGGGGGGGGTTCGAACTATGGCTACACCTTC
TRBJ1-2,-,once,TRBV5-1,CASSLGATAYGYTF,TGCGCCAGCAGCTTGGGGGCGACAGCGTATGGCTACACCTTC
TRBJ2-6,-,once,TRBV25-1,CASSDQCGQSRANVLTF,TGTGCCAGCAGTGATCAGTGTGGACAAAGTCGGGCCAACGTCCTGACTTTC
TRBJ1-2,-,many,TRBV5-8,CASSLEGKRGYTF,TGTGCCAGCAGCTTGGAAGGGAAGCGCGGCTACACCTTC
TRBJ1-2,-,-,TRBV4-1,CASSQDWGRGYTF,TGCGCCAGCAGCCAAGATTGGGGCCGGGGCTACACCTTC
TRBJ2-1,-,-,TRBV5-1,CASSSSRAGRTDEQFF,TGCGCCAGCAGCTCTTCAAGGGCGGGGAGGACGGATGAGCAGTTCTTC
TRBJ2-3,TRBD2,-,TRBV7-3,CASSLSGGASDTQYF,TGTGCCAGCAGCTTAAGCGGGGGGGCCTCAGATACGCAGTATTTT
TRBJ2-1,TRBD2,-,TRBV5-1,CASSGGSSYNEQFF,TGCGCCAGCAGCGGCGGGAGCTCCTACAATGAGCAGTTCTTC
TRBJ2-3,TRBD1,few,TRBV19,CASSTFLTDRGLRDTQYF,TGTGCCAGTAGTACCTTTCTTACGGACAGGGGGCTAAGAGATACGCAGTATTTT
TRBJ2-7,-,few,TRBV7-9,CASSPTTDYEQYF,TGTGCCAGCAGCCCTACGACAGACTACGAGCAGTACTTC
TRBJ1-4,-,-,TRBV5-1,CASAPSRGTNEKLFF,TGCGCCAGCGCTCCCTCCAGGGGAACTAATGAAAAACTGTTTTTT
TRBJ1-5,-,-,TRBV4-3,CASSQDVGPNQPQHF,TGCGCCAGCAGCCAAGATGTGGGGCCCAATCAGCCCCAGCATTTT
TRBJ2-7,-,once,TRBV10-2,CASTQGPASILHEQYF,TGCGCCAGCACTCAGGGTCCGGCTAGTATACTCCACGAGCAGTACTTC
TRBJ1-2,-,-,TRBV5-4,CASSGGRDYGYTF,TGTGCCAGCAGTGGTGGGAGGGACTATGGCTACACCTTC
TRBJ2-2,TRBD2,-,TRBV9,CASRVAGVDTGELFF,TGTGCCAGCAGGGTAGCGGGAGTGGACACCGGGGAGCTGTTTTTT
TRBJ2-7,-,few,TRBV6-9,CASNYAGSNEQYF,TGTGCCAGCAATTACGCTGGGAGCAACGAGCAGTACTTC
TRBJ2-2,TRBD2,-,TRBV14,CASSQRGTSGRSPGELFF,TGTGCCAGCAGCCAAAGAGGGACTAGCGGGAGATCCCCCGGGGAGCTGTTTTTT
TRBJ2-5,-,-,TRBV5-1,CASSSGMGLQETQYF,TGCGCCAGCAGCTCCGGGATGGGACTCCAAGAGACCCAGTACTTC
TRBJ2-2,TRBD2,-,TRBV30,CAWTFTGGAGELFF,TGTGCCTGGACCTTTACGGGGGGTGCCGGGGAGCTGTTTTTT
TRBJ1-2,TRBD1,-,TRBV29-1,CSAAGTGINYGYTF,TGCAGCGCAGCCGGGACAGGGATTAACTATGGCTACACCTTC
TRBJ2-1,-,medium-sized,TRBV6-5,CASSPDGFNEQFF,TGTGCCAGCAGCCCGGATGGTTTCAATGAGCAGTTCTTC
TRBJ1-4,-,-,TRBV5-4,CASSSRGGQSNEKLFF,TGTGCCAGCAGCTCCCGAGGCGGTCAGTCTAATGAAAAACTGTTTTTT
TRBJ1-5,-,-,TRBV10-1,CASSEDGDQPQHF,TGCGCCAGCAGTGAGGACGGAGACCAGCCCCAGCATTTT
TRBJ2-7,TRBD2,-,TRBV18,CASSPSSSGRSEQYF,TGTGCCAGCTCACCAAGTTCTAGCGGGAGGAGCGAGCAGTACTTC
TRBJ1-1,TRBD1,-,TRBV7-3,CASSFSGTGTEAFF,TGTGCCAGCAGCTTTTCAGGGACAGGCACTGAAGCTTTCTTT
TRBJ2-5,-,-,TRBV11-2,CASSSRGLSQETQYF,TGTGCCAGCAGCTCAAGGGGTCTTAGCCAAGAGACCCAGTACTTC
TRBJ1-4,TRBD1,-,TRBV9,CASSGGDRINEKLFF,TGTGCCAGCAGCGGGGGGGACAGGATTAATGAAAAACTGTTTTTT
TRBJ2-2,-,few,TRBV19,CASRMDGAGSGTGELFF,TGTGCCAGTCGAATGGATGGGGCGGGGAGTGGGACCGGGGAGCTGTTTTTT
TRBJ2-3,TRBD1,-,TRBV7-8,CASSQDREVFDTQYF,TGTGCCAGCAGCCAGGACAGGGAGGTATTTGATACGCAGTATTTT
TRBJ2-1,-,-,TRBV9,CASSPRDSSYNEQFF,TGTGCCAGCAGCCCCCGGGACTCCTCCTACAATGAGCAGTTCTTC
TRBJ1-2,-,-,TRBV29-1,CSVEEGAGGRHGYTF,TGCAGCGTTGAAGAGGGGGCCGGGGGGCGTCATGGCTACACCTTC
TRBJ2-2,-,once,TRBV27,CASSAGTFANTGELFF,TGTGCCAGCAGTGCTGGGACGTTCGCGAACACCGGGGAGCTGTTTTTT
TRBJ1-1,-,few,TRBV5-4,CASSFGRGNTEAFF,TGTGCCAGCAGCTTTGGTAGGGGCAACACTGAAGCTTTCTTT
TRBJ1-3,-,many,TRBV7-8,CASSLALSTYSGNTIYF,TGTGCCAGCAGCTTAGCCCTATCGACCTACTCTGGAAACACCATATATTTT
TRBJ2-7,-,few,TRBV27,CASSLVRGRGEQYF,TGTGCCAGCAGTTTAGTTAGGGGTAGGGGAGAGCAGTACTTC
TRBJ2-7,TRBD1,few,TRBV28,CASRRQGYSYEQYF,TGTGCCAGCAGGCGACAGGGGTACTCCTACGAGCAGTACTTC
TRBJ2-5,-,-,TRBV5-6,CASSLGQGGLQETQYF,TGTGCCAGCAGCTTGGGTCAGGGGGGACTCCAAGAGACCCAGTACTTC
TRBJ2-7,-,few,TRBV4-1,CASSQDGREDEQYF,TGCGCCAGCAGCCAAGATGGCAGGGAAGACGAGCAGTACTTC
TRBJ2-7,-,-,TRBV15,CATSRAGGEQYF,TGTGCCACCAGCAGAGCTGGAGGCGAGCAGTACTTC
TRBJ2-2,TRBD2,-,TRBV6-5,CASEKGAGRTGELFF,TGTGCCAGCGAAAAAGGAGCGGGGCGGACCGGGGAGCTGTTTTTT
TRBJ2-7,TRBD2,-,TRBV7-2,CASSLTGGSYEQYF,TGTGCCAGCAGCTTAACGGGAGGCTCCTACGAGCAGTACTTC